The 26 T cell receptor beta chains in this list originate from one sample, sequenced in a study of PD-1 blockade in classical Hodgkin lymphoma. The assay was immunoSEQ multiplex PCR, and TCRdb's table has in-frame clones only and misses some. Here the sample spans tens of thousands of clones, under 75% being singletons. Every patient had relapsed following autologous stem cell transplantation, and cohorts differed in brentuximab vedotin exposure. The sequenced sample was peripheral blood mononuclear cells (PBMCs), obtained at baseline. The origin of the receptors is a human donor with classical Hodgkin lymphoma.

The rearrangement links TRBV7-9 to TRBJ1-2; D is undetermined. CDR1 and CDR2 from the germline V gene are SEHNR and FQNEAQ (reference sequence). The CDR3 length is 15 residues. Trimming left V 4 bases short and J 4 bases short, with 16 bases between. CDR3 loop: CASSSKDGWAYGYTF. In nucleotides, the CDR3 is TGTGCCAGCAGCTCTAAGGACGGGTGGGCCTATGGCTACACCTTC. The full variable domain, in which reference TRBV7-9 and TRBJ1-2 provide the parts outside the CDR3, is DTGVSQNPRHKITKRGQNVTFRCDPISEHNRLYWYRQTLGQGPEFLTYFQNEAQLEKSRLLSDRFSAERPKGSFSTLEIQRTEQGDSAMYLCASSSKDGWAYGYTFGSGTRLTVV.

This chain links TRBV7-9 with TRBJ2-7, with 7 nucleotides matching TRBD1. This CDR3 is built from 16 residues. V dropped 6 bases and J dropped 1; count of bases not matched to a gene: 12. CDR1 is SEHNR, CDR2 FQNEAQ, per germline (reference sequence). CDR3 DNA: TGTGCCAGCAGTTCTACAGCCGGGACAGCATCCTACGAGCAGTACTTC. Translated: CASSSTAGTASYEQYF.

Note on this clone: Distinct nucleotide sequences in the sample also encode this CDR3. The chain couples TRBV9 to TRBJ2-7, with 8 positions matching TRBD1. The ends lost 0 bases at V and 4 bases at J; junction bases unmatched: 6. The CDR3 runs to 15 residues. The germline V gene has CDR1 SGDLS and CDR2 YYNGEE. CDR3 nucleotide sequence: TGTGCCAGCAGCGTAGAAGGTCAGGGGGCTTACGAGCAGTACTTC. Amino acid sequence: CASSVEGQGAYEQYF. Full variable domain (rest looked up from reference TRBV9 and TRBJ2-7): DSGVTQTPKHLITATGQRVTLRCSPRSGDLSVYWYQQSLDQGLQFLIQYYNGEERAKGNILERFSAQQFPDLHSELNLSSLELGDSALYFCASSVEGQGAYEQYFGPGTRLTVT.

The V call is TRBV13, the J call TRBJ1-1; TRBD1 matches 8 bases. From germline, CDR1 is PRHDT and CDR2 FYEKMQ (reference sequence). With 5 bases clipped from V and 6 bases from J, the junction kept 2 bases outside the gene matches. The CDR3 runs 12 residues. The CDR3 sequence is CASSPGQAEAFF. The CDR3 bases are TGTGCCAGCAGCCCGGGACAGGCTGAAGCTTTCTTT.

V is TRBV5-1 and J is TRBJ1-2; no definite D call. V shed 6 bases and J shed 4 bases, with 13 bases lying between them. Germline V gene data show CDR1 as SGHRS and CDR2 as YFSETQ. The CDR3 length is 13 residues. The CDR3 DNA reads TGCGCCAGCAAAAGGGAGTCTTCCTATGGCTACACCTTC. Protein sequence: CASKRESSYGYTF. Complete variable domain (other parts from reference TRBV5-1 and TRBJ1-2): KAGVTQTPRYLIKTRGQQVTLSCSPISGHRSVSWYQQTPGQGLQFLFEYFSETQRNKGNFPGRFSGRQFSNSRSEMNVSTLELGDSALYLCASKRESSYGYTFGSGTRLTVV.

The J gene is TRBJ2-1, the V gene TRBV7-9; possibly TRBD1 for D (6 bases). Deletions cut 5 bases from V and 9 bases from J, with 17 bases between. The CDR3 length is 14 residues. Germline V lookup: CDR1 SEHNR, CDR2 FQNEAQ (reference sequence). For the CDR3, the DNA is TGTGCCAGCAGCGACTCGACAGGTTACGGTGAGCAGTTCTTC. Amino acids: CASSDSTGYGEQFF.

V usage is TRBV25-1 and J usage is TRBJ2-7; D unresolved. V shed 5 bases and J shed 1 base, with 3 bases lying between them. Germline CDR1 is MGHDK and CDR2 is SYGVNS. CDR3 size: 11 residues. In DNA, the CDR3 is TGTGCCAGCAGTTCTTCCTACGAGCAGTACTTC. This gives the protein CASSSSYEQYF.

This chain links TRBV5-5 with TRBJ2-1, with 10 bases aligning to TRBD2. CDR1 and CDR2 (germline): SGHKS, YYEKEE (reference sequence). The CDR3 totals 15 residues. The J segment lost 6 bases and the V segment lost 1 base, leaving 4 bases of the junction unmatched. CDR3 amino acids: CASSLRLAGVNEQFF. CDR3 sequence (DNA): TGTGCCAGCAGCTTGAGGCTAGCGGGAGTCAATGAGCAGTTCTTC.

This clone turned up a few times. The chain uses TRBV11-3 and TRBJ2-5; no clear D. The V gene's germline CDR1 is SGHNT and CDR2 YENEEA. The ends were cut back, 5 bases at V and 2 bases at J, with 9 bases in the middle. The CDR3 runs to 13 residues. The CDR3 coding sequence is TGTGCCAGCAGCCCGGGCCCACAAGAGACCCAGTACTTC. As protein: CASSPGPQETQYF.

This chain links TRBV5-1 with TRBJ1-2, with D possibly matching TRBD1 (5 bases). Trimming stripped 1 base from V and 6 bases from J, with 16 bases between. The germline CDR1 and CDR2 sequences are SGHRS and YFSETQ. CDR3 size: 15 residues. This chain's CDR3 is CASSLYADRYDGYTF. CDR3 nucleotide sequence: TGCGCCAGCAGCTTGTATGCAGACAGATATGATGGCTACACCTTC.

V usage is TRBV29-1 and J usage is TRBJ2-7; 7 nucleotides match TRBD2. Looked up from germline, CDR1 is SQVTM and CDR2 is ANQGSEA. This CDR3 has 13 residues. V was clipped by 3 bases and J by 1 base; unmatched bases: 3. This chain's CDR3 is CSVEQRGSYEQYF. The CDR3 DNA follows: TGCAGCGTTGAGCAGCGGGGATCCTACGAGCAGTACTTC.

The gene calls are TRBV7-7 and TRBJ1-1; no reliable D call. Trimming removed 3 bases at V and 1 base at J, with 6 bases between. The CDR3 runs to 13 residues. Germline CDR1 is SSHAT and CDR2 is FNYEAQ (reference sequence). CDR3 region: CASSLSANTEAFF. CDR3 DNA sequence: TGTGCCAGCAGCTTGTCAGCGAACACTGAAGCTTTCTTT.

V and J are TRBV11-3 and TRBJ2-5; D assignment may be TRBD1 or TRBD2 (5 bases each). Trimming cost V 3 bases and J 5 bases, with 13 bases left between them. CDR1 is SGHNT, CDR2 YENEEA, per germline. The CDR3 runs 14 residues. The CDR3 sequence is CASSFGSGRETQYF. The CDR3 bases are TGTGCCAGCAGCTTTGGTTCGGGGCGGGAGACCCAGTACTTC.

The V gene is TRBV7-9, the J gene TRBJ1-1; weak D call: TRBD1 (5 bases). V lost 4 bases, J lost 0 bases, and 18 bases lay in between. This CDR3 spans 17 amino acids. Germline V CDR1 and CDR2: SEHNR, FQNEAQ (reference sequence). The CDR3 DNA reads TGTGCCAGCAGCTCCCAAGATCTTGGACAAATGAACACTGAAGCTTTCTTT. Its translation: CASSSQDLGQMNTEAFF.

This sequence joins TRBV28 and TRBJ2-7, with a tentative D call TRBD1 (5 bases). This CDR3 contains 14 residues. Germline CDR1 and CDR2: MDHEN and SYDVKM. V dropped 11 bases and J dropped 2 bases, with 19 bases sitting between them. Here the CDR3 reads CASCVTDRTYEQYF. As DNA, the CDR3 is TGTGCCTCGTGCGTGACTGACAGAACCTACGAGCAGTACTTC.

The V gene is TRBV5-6, the J gene TRBJ2-5, with D hard to call. This CDR3 is 15 amino acids long. The V end was cut by 2 bases, the J end by 2 bases, with 13 bases between. Germline CDR1 is SGHDT and CDR2 is YYEEEE. The CDR3 nucleotides are TGTGCCAGCAGCTTATACCGGGCCGTGCAAGAGACCCAGTACTTC. This translates into CASSLYRAVQETQYF. Looking up the rest from reference TRBV5-6 and TRBJ2-5 gives the full variable domain: DAGVTQSPTHLIKTRGQQVTLRCSPKSGHDTVSWYQQALGQGPQFIFQYYEEEERQRGNFPDRFSGHQFPNYSSELNVNALLLGDSALYLCASSLYRAVQETQYFGPGTRLLVL.

The chain joins TRBV15 to TRBJ1-2, with 8 bases identical to TRBD1. The junction had 6 bases not matched to a gene; V was cut back by 1 base and J by 14 bases. This CDR3 has 12 amino acids. Germline values: CDR1 LNHNV, CDR2 YYDKDF (reference sequence). The CDR3 protein is CATSRAQGAKTF. CDR3 sequence (DNA): TGTGCCACCAGCAGAGCTCAGGGGGCAAAGACCTTC.

This clone showed up just a few times. The J gene is TRBJ2-5, the V gene TRBV28, with 13 bases aligning to TRBD2. The length of the CDR3 is 16 residues. J lost 9 bases, V lost 5 bases, and 12 bases had no gene match. Germline V gene data show CDR1 as MDHEN and CDR2 as SYDVKM. In DNA form, the CDR3 reads TGTGCCAGCAGTGACGAGGGACTAGCGGGACCCGTGTCCCAGTACTTC. It yields the protein CASSDEGLAGPVSQYF.

This chain links TRBV6-5 with TRBJ1-6; no clear D. The ends were cut back, 4 bases at V and 8 bases at J, with 15 bases in the middle. Germline CDR1 MNHEY, CDR2 SVGAGI. The CDR3 loop spans 15 amino acids. The CDR3 sequence: CASSWRATSDSPLHF. CDR3 DNA sequence: TGTGCCAGCAGTTGGAGGGCAACCTCGGATTCACCCCTCCACTTT.

A few counts support this clone. The chain combines TRBV7-2 with TRBJ1-1; 7 bases match TRBD1. CDR3 length: 13 residues. Germline values: CDR1 SGHTA, CDR2 FQGNSA. The V and J ends lost 5 bases and 1 base, in that order; junction bases with no gene match: 1. This chain's CDR3 is CASSRQGNTEAFF. The CDR3 coding sequence is TGTGCCAGCAGCAGACAGGGGAACACTGAAGCTTTCTTT. Complete variable domain (other parts from reference TRBV7-2 and TRBJ1-1): GAGVSQSPSNKVTEKGKDVELRCDPISGHTALYWYRQSLGQGLEFLIYFQGNSAPDKSGLPSDRFSAERTGGSVSTLTIQRTQQEDSAVYLCASSRQGNTEAFFGQGTRLTVV.

The chain couples TRBV19 to TRBJ1-2; maybe TRBD1 (6 bases). The CDR3 extends over 14 amino acids. Germline CDR1 LNHDA, CDR2 SQIVND (reference sequence). Deletions cut 7 bases from V and 4 bases from J, with 16 bases between. In DNA form, the CDR3 reads TGTGCCAGTACTGGGACAACTAACCTCTATGGCTACACCTTC. This codes for CASTGTTNLYGYTF.

This clone has just one count. The rearrangement joins TRBV7-3 to TRBJ2-3, with no clear D. This CDR3 comprises 15 residues. The V gene lost 2 bases and the J gene lost 3 bases, with 12 bases spanning the gap. Germline V CDR1 and CDR2: SGHTA, FQGTGA. The DNA of the CDR3 is TGTGCCAGCAGCTTAGGGGAAGGTAAAACAGATACGCAGTATTTT. This translates into CASSLGEGKTDTQYF.

The chain is built from TRBV19 and TRBJ2-3; 12 bases match TRBD2. The CDR3 extends over 16 amino acids. Germline-derived CDR1 and CDR2 are LNHDA and SQIVND (reference sequence). The ends lost 2 bases at V and 4 bases at J; junction bases unmatched: 4. CDR3 in amino acids: CASSILAGGLSDTQYF. The CDR3 bases are TGTGCCAGTAGTATACTAGCGGGGGGGCTATCAGATACGCAGTATTTT.

This clone was picked up a small number of times. The chain links TRBV29-1 to TRBJ2-3, with 7 bases lining up with TRBD2. J was trimmed by 7 bases and V by 1 base; bases with no gene match: 5. Germline V gives CDR1 SQVTM, CDR2 ANQGSEA. The CDR3 is 13 amino acids. CDR3 bases: TGCAGCGTTGAAGGGGCTAGCGGTAATACGCAGTATTTT. This sequence encodes CSVEGASGNTQYF.

This chain links TRBV27 with TRBJ2-2, with 14 bases lining up with TRBD2. CDR1 is MNHEY and CDR2 is SMNVEV in the germline V gene (reference sequence). After removal of 6 bases from V and 2 bases from J, the junction contained 14 bases not matched to a gene. The CDR3 spans 20 residues. Here the CDR3 reads CASRTTSGGAIAKNTGELFF. CDR3 in DNA: TGTGCCAGCAGAACGACTAGCGGGGGGGCTATTGCTAAAAACACCGGGGAGCTGTTTTTT.

The V gene is TRBV27, the J gene TRBJ2-5; D gene ambiguous. This CDR3 spans 13 amino acids. The V end was cut by 0 bases, the J end by 5 bases, with 7 bases between. CDR1 is MNHEY and CDR2 is SMNVEV in the germline V gene (reference sequence). The chain's CDR3 is CASSLSRGETQYF. DNA of the CDR3: TGTGCCAGCAGTTTATCTCGTGGGGAGACCCAGTACTTC.